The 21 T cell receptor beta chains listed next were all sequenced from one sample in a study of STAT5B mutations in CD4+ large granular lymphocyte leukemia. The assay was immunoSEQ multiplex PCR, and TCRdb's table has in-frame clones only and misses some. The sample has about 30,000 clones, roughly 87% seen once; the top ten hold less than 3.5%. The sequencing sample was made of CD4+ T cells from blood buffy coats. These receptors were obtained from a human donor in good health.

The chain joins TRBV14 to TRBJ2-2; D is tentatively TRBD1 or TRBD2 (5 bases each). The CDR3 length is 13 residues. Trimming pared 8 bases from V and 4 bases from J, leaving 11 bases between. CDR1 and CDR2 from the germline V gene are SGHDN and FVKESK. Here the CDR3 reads CASGAGSTGELFF. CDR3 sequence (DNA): TGTGCCAGCGGGGCAGGGAGCACCGGGGAGCTGTTTTTT. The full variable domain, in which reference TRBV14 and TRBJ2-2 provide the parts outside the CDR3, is EAGVTQFPSHSVIEKGQTVTLRCDPISGHDNLYWYRRVMGKEIKFLLHFVKESKQDESGMPNNRFLAERTGGTYSTLKVQPAELEDSGVYFCASGAGSTGELFFGEGSRLTVL.

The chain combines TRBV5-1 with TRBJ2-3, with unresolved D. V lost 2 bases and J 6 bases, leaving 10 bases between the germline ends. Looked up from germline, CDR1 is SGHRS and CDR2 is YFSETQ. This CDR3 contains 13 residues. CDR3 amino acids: CASSLVGDDTQYF. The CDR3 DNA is TGCGCCAGCAGCTTAGTAGGCGATGATACGCAGTATTTT.

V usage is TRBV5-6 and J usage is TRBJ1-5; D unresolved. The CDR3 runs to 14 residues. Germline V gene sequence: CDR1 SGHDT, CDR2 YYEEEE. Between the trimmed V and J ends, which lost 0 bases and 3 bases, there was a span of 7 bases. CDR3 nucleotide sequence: TGTGCCAGCAGCTTGGCTGGGGACAATCAGCCCCAGCATTTT. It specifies CASSLAGDNQPQHF. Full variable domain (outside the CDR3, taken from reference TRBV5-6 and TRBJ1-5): DAGVTQSPTHLIKTRGQQVTLRCSPKSGHDTVSWYQQALGQGPQFIFQYYEEEERQRGNFPDRFSGHQFPNYSSELNVNALLLGDSALYLCASSLAGDNQPQHFGDGTRLSIL.

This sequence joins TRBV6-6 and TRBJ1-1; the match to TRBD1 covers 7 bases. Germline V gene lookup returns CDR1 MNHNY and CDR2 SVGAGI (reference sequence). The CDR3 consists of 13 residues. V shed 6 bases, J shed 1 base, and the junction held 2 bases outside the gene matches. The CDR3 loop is CASSRQGNTEAFF. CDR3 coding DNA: TGTGCCAGCAGCCGACAGGGGAACACTGAAGCTTTCTTT.

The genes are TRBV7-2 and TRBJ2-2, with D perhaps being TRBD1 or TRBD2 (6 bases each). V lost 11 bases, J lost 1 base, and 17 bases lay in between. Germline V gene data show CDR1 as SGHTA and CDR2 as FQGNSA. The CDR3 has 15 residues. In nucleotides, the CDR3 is TGTGCCCGCGACGGGGGCGCAGGGAACACCGGGGAGCTGTTTTTT. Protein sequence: CARDGGAGNTGELFF.

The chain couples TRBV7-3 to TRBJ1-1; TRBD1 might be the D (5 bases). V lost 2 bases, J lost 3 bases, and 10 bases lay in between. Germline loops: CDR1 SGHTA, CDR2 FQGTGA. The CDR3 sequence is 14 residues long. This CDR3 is CASSLAGTDTEAFF. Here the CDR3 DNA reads TGTGCCAGCAGCTTAGCAGGGACGGACACTGAAGCTTTCTTT.

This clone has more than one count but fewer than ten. The CDR3 region has the DNA TGCAGCGTCGTTAGAGGGTCGGGCACAGATACGCAGTATTTT. Protein: CSVVRGSGTDTQYF. V usage is TRBV29-1 and J usage is TRBJ2-3, with D perhaps matching TRBD2 (5 bases). Trimming took 6 bases from V and 1 from J, leaving 14 bases between them. CDR1 is SQVTM and CDR2 is ANQGSEA in the germline V gene. CDR3 length equals 14 residues.

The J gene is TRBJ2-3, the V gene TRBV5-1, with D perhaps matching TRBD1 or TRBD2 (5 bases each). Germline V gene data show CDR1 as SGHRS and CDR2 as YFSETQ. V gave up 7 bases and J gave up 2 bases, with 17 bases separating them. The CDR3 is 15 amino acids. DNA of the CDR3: TGCGCCAGCTATTGGGGGAACGGAGACACAGATACGCAGTATTTT. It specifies CASYWGNGDTDTQYF.

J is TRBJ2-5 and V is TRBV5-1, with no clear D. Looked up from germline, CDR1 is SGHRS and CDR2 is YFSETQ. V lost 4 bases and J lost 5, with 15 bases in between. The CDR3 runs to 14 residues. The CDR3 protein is CASSRRVGQETQYF. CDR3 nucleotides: TGCGCCAGCAGCCGCCGGGTGGGTCAGGAGACCCAGTACTTC.

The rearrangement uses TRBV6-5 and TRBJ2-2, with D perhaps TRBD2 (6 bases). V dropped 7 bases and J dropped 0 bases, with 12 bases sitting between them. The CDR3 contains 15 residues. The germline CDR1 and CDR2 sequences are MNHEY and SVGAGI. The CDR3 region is CASNSGRPNTGELFF. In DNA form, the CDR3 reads TGTGCCAGCAATTCGGGGAGGCCGAACACCGGGGAGCTGTTTTTT.

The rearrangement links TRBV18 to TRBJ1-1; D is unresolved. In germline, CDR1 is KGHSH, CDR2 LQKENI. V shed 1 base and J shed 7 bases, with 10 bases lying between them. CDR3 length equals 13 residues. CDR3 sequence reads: CASSPRIDVEAFF. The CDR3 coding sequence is TGTGCCAGCTCACCACGGATCGACGTTGAAGCTTTCTTT.

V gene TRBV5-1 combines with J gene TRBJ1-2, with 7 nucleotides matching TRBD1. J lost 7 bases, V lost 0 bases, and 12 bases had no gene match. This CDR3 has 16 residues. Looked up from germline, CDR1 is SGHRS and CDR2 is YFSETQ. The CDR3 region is CASSLGGTAGSPGYTF. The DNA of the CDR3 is TGCGCCAGCAGCTTGGGAGGGACAGCAGGGTCCCCTGGCTACACCTTC.

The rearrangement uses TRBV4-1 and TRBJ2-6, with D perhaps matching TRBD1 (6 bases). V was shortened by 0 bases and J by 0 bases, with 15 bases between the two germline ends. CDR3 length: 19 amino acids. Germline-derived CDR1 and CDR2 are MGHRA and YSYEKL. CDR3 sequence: CASSQESRGWGSGANVLTF. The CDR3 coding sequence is TGCGCCAGCAGCCAAGAAAGCAGGGGTTGGGGCTCTGGGGCCAACGTCCTGACTTTC.

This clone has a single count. The CDR3, as DNA: TGCAGCTCTCCTAGCGGGCCCAATGAGCAGTTCTTC. Translation gives CSSPSGPNEQFF. The chain combines TRBV29-1 with TRBJ2-1; 8 bases align to TRBD2. The ends lost 8 bases at V and 6 bases at J; junction bases unmatched: 6. The length of the CDR3 is 12 residues. Germline CDR1 SQVTM, CDR2 ANQGSEA.

The CDR3 loop reads CASSLAGTGGQETQYF. The CDR3 nucleotides read TGTGCCAGCAGCTTGGCCGGGACAGGGGGCCAAGAGACCCAGTACTTC. J is TRBJ2-5 and V is TRBV5-6; the match to TRBD1 covers 11 bases. Germline-derived CDR1 and CDR2 are SGHDT and YYEEEE. V lost 0 bases, J lost 1 base, and 2 bases stayed unmatched. The CDR3 runs 16 residues.

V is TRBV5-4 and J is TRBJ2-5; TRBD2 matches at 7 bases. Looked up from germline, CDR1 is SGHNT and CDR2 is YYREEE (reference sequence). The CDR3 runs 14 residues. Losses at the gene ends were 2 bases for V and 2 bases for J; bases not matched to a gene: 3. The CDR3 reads CASSFPSGQETQYF. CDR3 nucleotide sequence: TGTGCCAGCAGCTTCCCTAGCGGACAAGAGACCCAGTACTTC.

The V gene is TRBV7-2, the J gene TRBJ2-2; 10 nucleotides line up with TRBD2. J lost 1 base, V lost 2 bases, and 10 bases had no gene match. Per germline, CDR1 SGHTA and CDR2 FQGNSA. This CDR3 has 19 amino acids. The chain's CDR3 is CASSLRGLAGVRNTGELFF. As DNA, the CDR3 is TGTGCCAGCAGCTTACGAGGGCTAGCGGGAGTTAGGAACACCGGGGAGCTGTTTTTT. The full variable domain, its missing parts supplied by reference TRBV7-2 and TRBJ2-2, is GAGVSQSPSNKVTEKGKDVELRCDPISGHTALYWYRQSLGQGLEFLIYFQGNSAPDKSGLPSDRFSAERTGGSVSTLTIQRTQQEDSAVYLCASSLRGLAGVRNTGELFFGEGSRLTVL.

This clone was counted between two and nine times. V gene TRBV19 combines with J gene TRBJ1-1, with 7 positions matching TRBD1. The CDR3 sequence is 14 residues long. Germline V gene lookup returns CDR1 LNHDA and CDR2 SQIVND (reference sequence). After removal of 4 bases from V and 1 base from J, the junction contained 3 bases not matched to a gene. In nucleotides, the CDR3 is TGTGCCAGTAGTAGGGGACAGAAGAACACTGAAGCTTTCTTT. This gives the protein CASSRGQKNTEAFF.

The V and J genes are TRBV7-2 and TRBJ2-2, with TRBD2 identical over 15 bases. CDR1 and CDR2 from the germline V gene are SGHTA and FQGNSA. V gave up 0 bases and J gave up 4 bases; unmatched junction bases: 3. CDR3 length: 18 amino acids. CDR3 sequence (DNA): TGTGCCAGCAGCTTAGCCGGACTAGCGGGAGGGCGCACCGGGGAGCTGTTTTTT. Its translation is CASSLAGLAGGRTGELFF.

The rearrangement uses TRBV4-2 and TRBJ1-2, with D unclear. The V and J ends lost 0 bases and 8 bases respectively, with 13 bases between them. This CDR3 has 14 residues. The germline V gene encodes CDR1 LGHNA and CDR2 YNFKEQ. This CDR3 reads CASSQEAPPRGYTF. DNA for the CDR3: TGTGCCAGCAGCCAAGAAGCCCCTCCTAGGGGCTACACCTTC.

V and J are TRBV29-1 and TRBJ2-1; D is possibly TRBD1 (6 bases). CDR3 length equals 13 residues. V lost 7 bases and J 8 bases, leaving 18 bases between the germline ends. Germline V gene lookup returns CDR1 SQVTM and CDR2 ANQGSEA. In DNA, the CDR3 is TGCAGCGCCAACAGAGGGGGACCCGATGAGCAGTTCTTC. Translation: CSANRGGPDEQFF.